The rows below give T cell receptor beta chains drawn from one sample of a study of CXCR3-negative and CXCR3-positive naive CD8 T cells. Following a re-call of the 5' RACE reads, TCRdb has one entry per CDR3 protein and lacks DNA. Recorded for this sample: around 45,000 distinct CDR3 sequences. Material for sequencing was naive CXCR3- CD8+ T cells from blood. The source is a human donor in good health. Some clones in this sample may be carry-over from other donors' samples. CDR3s include the opening cysteine and the closing phenylalanine or tryptophan.

v_call	j_call	cdr3_aa
TRBV29-1	TRBJ2-2	CSVDFGTGGLGELFF
TRBV7-3	TRBJ2-6	CASRGSSGANVLTF
TRBV28	TRBJ1-1	CASRSISATEAFF
TRBV7-9	TRBJ2-5	CASSSLAGGWERETQYF
TRBV9	TRBJ2-4	CASSEGGLKNIQYF
TRBV3-1	TRBJ1-4	CASSQADGRNEKLFF
TRBV5-1	TRBJ2-7	CASSLAGPGTGPTLYEQYF
TRBV29-1	TRBJ2-7	CSVVDSYEQYF
TRBV28	TRBJ2-5	CASSSGTTSYEETQYF
TRBV7-2	TRBJ2-7	CASSLAILAPLDEQYF
TRBV29-1	TRBJ2-7	CSAKQGASYEQYF
TRBV5-5	TRBJ2-1	CASSPGTVYNEQFF
TRBV4-3	TRBJ2-1	CASSPSGENYNEQFF
TRBV28	TRBJ1-5	CASSSVGQNEQPQHF
TRBV20-1	TRBJ2-3	CSAIPLAGGPTDTQYF
TRBV2	TRBJ2-3	CASRATPTTDTQYF
TRBV3-1	TRBJ2-7	CASSHSYEQYF
TRBV29-1	TRBJ2-1	CSVVGTLSYNEQFF
TRBV29-1	TRBJ2-7	CSVEMAGGNYEQYF
TRBV18	TRBJ2-7	CASSPSSGLFYEQYF
TRBV25-1	TRBJ1-2	CASSDGYGYTF
TRBV6-6	TRBJ2-1	CASSTTSGADNEQFF
TRBV29-1	TRBJ1-3	CSAATGVAGNTIYF
TRBV9	TRBJ2-2	CASSVQMAGPTGELFF
TRBV7-2	TRBJ2-7	CASSPFRGDEQYF
TRBV29-1	TRBJ1-1	CSVVGTQKNTEAFF
TRBV7-9	TRBJ1-2	CASSPGRLNYGYTF
TRBV10-1	TRBJ2-3	CASSDLMDRDTDTQYF
TRBV6-5	TRBJ2-5	CASSYSNYGPQETQYF
TRBV7-9	TRBJ2-7	CASSFLRTYEQYF
TRBV20-1	TRBJ2-1	CSARDENLAGGPAEQFF
TRBV20-1	TRBJ1-6	CSAREWTASPLHF
TRBV28	TRBJ2-7	CASSLLTGIGGYEQYF
TRBV27	TRBJ1-1	CASSWDMNTEAFF
TRBV28	TRBJ1-2	CASRQGVDGYTF
TRBV7-3	TRBJ2-5	CASSLASAGLPEETQYF
TRBV6-5	TRBJ1-1	CASSYSGAEAFF
TRBV30	TRBJ2-7	CAFTLGTSYEQYF
TRBV19	TRBJ1-1	CASRDTDEAFF
TRBV12-3/TRBV12-4	TRBJ2-1	CASSTPGTSAYNEQFF
TRBV5-1	TRBJ2-1	CASSFRDRGGEQFF
TRBV4-3	TRBJ2-1	CASSQGTGDYNEQFF
TRBV7-9	TRBJ2-5	CASRPGEFQETQYF
TRBV25-1	TRBJ2-2	CASSDPLLNTGELFF
TRBV15	TRBJ1-4	CATSLRDRGPEKLFF
TRBV29-1	TRBJ2-6	CSGQTGANVLTF
TRBV23-1	TRBJ2-3	CASNLPDTQYF
TRBV7-6	TRBJ2-3	CASSFLQGRKTDTQYF
TRBV14	TRBJ2-1	CASSQLSANNEQFF